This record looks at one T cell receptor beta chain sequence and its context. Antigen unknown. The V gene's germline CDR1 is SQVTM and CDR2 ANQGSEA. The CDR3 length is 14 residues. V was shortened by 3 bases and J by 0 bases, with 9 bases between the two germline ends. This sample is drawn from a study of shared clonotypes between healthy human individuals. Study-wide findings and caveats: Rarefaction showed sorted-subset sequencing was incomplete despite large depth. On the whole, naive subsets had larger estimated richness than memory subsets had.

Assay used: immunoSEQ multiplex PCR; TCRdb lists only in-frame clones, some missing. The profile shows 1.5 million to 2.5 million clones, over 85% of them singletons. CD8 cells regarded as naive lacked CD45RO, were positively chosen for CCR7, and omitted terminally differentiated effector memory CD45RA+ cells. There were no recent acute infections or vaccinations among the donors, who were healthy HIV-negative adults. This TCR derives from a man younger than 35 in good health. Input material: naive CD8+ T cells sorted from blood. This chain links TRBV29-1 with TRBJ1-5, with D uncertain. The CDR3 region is CSVDLGDSNQPQHF. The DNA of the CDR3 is TGCAGCGTTGATCTTGGGGATAGCAATCAGCCCCAGCATTTT.